This record concerns one TCR beta chain sequence. Authors' processing steps: Quantification of nucleated cells was approximated via reference gene primer amplification. Profiled with immunoSEQ multiplex PCR; TCRdb holds only in-frame clones, not every one. The V and J calls and clone size were taken over from that table, and D and trimming were inferred from the DNA. The top ten clones hold 7.7% of a sample with 100,000 to 150,000 clones, about 90% of them seen once. Deletions cut 2 bases from V and 1 base from J, with 8 bases between. The germline CDR1 and CDR2 sequences are SNHLY and FYNNEI. This CDR3 comprises 14 residues. The data originate from a study of blood T cell repertoires in COVID-19. Study at large: The United States, Italy and Spain provided the acute and convalescent COVID-19 samples. T cells, B-cell-depleted T cells, or PBMCs supplied cDNA or gDNA.

This clonotype originated in a human donor in a cohort sampled during active COVID-19. The sample consisted of peripheral blood. V is TRBV2 and J is TRBJ2-5, with TRBD1 as a possible D gene (5 bases). The CDR3 here is CASSEQGPQETQYF. CDR3 DNA sequence: TGTGCCAGCAGTGAACAGGGTCCCCAAGAGACCCAGTACTTC. The whole variable domain, filled in from reference TRBV2 and TRBJ2-5, reads EPEVTQTPSHQVTQMGQEVILRCVPISNHLYFYWYRQILGQKVEFLVSFYNNEISEKSEIFDDQFSVERPDGSNFTLKIRSTKLEDSAMYFCASSEQGPQETQYFGPGTRLLVL.